The clone carrying this TCR beta chain was seen a few times. The antigen is unknown. These data come from a study of T cells after yellow fever vaccination. The CDR3 loop spans 14 amino acids. The germline V gene has CDR1 SEHNR and CDR2 FQNEAQ (reference sequence). V lost 4 bases and J lost 3; bases outside the gene matches: 5. Points from the study as a whole: Primary-vaccination clones mostly resurfaced post-booster (just under 98% CD4, more than 80% CD8). Peaking faster, on day 5 versus 15, the secondary response was nonetheless weaker.

TCR cDNA was made by 5'RACE template switching, adding a universal primer site and UMIs. Each CDR3 protein gets one entry after TCRdb re-called the 5' RACE reads with MiXCR. The sample carries around 310,000 distinct CDR3 sequences, 3% to 4.5% recorded once. The chain couples TRBV7-9 to TRBJ2-7, with 8 bases that match TRBD1. The sample was PBMCs, taken 5 days after the yellow fever booster vaccination. The receptor was isolated from a man aged 18-30 years who received the YFV17D yellow fever vaccine. CDR3 in amino acids: CASSSGQGRYEQYV. CDR3 bases: TGTGCCAGCAGCTCCGGACAGGGCCGCTACGAGCAGTACGTC.